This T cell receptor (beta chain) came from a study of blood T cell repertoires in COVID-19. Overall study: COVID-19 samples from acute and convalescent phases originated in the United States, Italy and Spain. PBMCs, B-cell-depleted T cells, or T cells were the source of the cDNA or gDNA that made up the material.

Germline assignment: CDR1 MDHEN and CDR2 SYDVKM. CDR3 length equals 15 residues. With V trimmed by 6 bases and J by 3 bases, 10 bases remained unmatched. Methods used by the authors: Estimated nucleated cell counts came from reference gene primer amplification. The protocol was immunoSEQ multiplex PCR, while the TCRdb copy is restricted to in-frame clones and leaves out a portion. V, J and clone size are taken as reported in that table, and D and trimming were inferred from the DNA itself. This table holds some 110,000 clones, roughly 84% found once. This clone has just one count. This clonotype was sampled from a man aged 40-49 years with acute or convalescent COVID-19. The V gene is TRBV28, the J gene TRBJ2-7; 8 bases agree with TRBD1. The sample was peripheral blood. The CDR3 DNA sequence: TGTGCCAGCAGAACGACCGGGACAGGAGACTACGAGCAGTACTTC. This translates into CASRTTGTGDYEQYF. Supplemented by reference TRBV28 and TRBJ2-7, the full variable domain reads DVKVTQSSRYLVKRTGEKVFLECVQDMDHENMFWYRQDPGLGLRLIYFSYDVKMKEKGDIPEGYSVSREKKERFSLILESASTNQTSMYLCASRTTGTGDYEQYFGPGTRLTVT.